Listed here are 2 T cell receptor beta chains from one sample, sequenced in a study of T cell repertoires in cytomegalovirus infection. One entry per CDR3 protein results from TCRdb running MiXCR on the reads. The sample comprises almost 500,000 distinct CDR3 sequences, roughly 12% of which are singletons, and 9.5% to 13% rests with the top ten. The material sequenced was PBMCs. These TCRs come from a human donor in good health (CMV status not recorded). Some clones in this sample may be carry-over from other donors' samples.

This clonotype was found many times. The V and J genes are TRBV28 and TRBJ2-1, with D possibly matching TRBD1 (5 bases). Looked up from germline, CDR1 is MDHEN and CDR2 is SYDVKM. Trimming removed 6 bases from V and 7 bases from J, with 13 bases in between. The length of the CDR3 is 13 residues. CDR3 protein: CASSLGYRNEQFF. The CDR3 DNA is TGTGCCAGCAGCCTGGGGTACAGGAATGAGCAGTTCTTC.

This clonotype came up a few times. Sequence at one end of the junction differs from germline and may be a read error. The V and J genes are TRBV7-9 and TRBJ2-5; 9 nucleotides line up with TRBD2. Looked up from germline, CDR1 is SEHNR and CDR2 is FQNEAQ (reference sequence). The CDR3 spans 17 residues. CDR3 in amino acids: CANSLGLSSGDQETQYF. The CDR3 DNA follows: TGTGCCAACAGCTTAGGGTTGTCTAGCGGGGACCAAGAGACCCAGTACTTC.